The present TCR beta chain was sequenced within a study of the immune and genomic landscape of osteosarcoma. About the research overall: Median age at diagnosis was approximately 25 years, range about 5-81. Localized disease at presentation in 77%; approximately 61% were male.

Study-wide results and caveats: Compared with cold C1, the hot C3 cluster had higher, still-low clonality.

Sequencing used immunoSEQ multiplex PCR; TCRdb keeps in-frame clones, though not all of them. The sample carries approximately 6,000 clones, about two thirds recorded once. Osteosarcoma specimens were post-treatment primary, local recurrence and metastasis tumors from poor-prognosis patients. With 1 base removed from V and 1 base from J, the gap between germline ends came to 11 bases. The CDR3 spans 16 residues. The V gene's germline CDR1 is LNHNV and CDR2 YYDKDF (reference sequence). The sample holds one count of this clone. The antigen is not known. V usage is TRBV15 and J usage is TRBJ2-1, with a tentative D call TRBD2 (6 bases). The sequencing sample was made of osteosarcoma tumor tissue from the lung. The receptor's source is a human donor with osteosarcoma. CDR3 amino acids: CATSRGGMGSYNEQFF. The CDR3 DNA follows: TGTGCCACCAGCAGAGGCGGGATGGGGTCCTACAATGAGCAGTTCTTC.